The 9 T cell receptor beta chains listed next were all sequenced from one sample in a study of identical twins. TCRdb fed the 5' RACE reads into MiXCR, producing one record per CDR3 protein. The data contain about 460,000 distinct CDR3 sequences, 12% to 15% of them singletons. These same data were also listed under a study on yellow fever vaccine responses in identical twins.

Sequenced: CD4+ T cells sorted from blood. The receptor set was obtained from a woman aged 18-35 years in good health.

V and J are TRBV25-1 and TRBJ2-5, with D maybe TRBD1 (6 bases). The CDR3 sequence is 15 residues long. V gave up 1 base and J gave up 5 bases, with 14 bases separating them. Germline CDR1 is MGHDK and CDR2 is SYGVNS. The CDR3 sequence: CASSEWVGQGETQYF. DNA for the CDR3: TGTGCCAGCAGTGAATGGGTAGGCCAGGGGGAGACCCAGTACTTC.

The CDR3 sequence is CASSLPPSGRPLETQYF. CDR3 DNA: TGTGCCAGCAGCTTGCCCCCTAGCGGGAGACCGTTAGAGACCCAGTACTTC. The chain carries TRBV5-6 and TRBJ2-5; 10 bases line up with TRBD2. Per the germline V gene, CDR1 is SGHDT and CDR2 is YYEEEE. The CDR3 is 17 amino acids. V dropped 1 base and J dropped 4; count of bases not matched to a gene: 10.

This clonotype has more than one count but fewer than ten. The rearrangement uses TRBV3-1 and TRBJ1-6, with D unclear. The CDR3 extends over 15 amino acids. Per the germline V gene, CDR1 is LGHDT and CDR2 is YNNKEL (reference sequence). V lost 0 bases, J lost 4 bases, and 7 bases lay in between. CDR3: CASSQDQGYNSPLHF. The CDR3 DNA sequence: TGTGCCAGCAGCCAAGATCAAGGGTATAATTCACCCCTCCACTTT.

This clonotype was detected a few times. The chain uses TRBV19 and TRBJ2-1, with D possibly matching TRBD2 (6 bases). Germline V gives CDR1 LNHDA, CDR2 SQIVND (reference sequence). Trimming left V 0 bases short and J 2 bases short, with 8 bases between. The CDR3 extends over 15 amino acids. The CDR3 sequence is CASSIEGRTYNEQFF. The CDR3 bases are TGTGCCAGTAGTATAGAGGGGAGGACCTACAATGAGCAGTTCTTC.

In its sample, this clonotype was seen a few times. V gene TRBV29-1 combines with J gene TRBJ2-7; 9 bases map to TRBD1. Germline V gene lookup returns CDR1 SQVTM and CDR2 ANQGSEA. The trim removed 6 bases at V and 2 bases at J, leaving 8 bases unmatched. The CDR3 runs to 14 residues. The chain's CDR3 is CSVAGDRVTYEQYF. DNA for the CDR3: TGCAGCGTCGCCGGGGACAGGGTAACCTACGAGCAGTACTTC.

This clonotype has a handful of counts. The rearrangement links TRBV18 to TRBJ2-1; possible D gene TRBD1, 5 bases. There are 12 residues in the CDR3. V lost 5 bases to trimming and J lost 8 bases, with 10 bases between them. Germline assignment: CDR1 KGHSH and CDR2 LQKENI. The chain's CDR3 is CASSDVGHEQFF. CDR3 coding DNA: TGTGCCAGCTCAGACGTGGGGCATGAGCAGTTCTTC.

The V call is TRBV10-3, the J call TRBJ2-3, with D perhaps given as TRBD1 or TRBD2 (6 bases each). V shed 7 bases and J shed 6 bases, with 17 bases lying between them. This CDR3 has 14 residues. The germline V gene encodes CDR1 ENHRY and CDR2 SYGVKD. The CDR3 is CAINSGAPPDTQYF. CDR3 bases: TGTGCCATCAATTCGGGGGCCCCGCCGGATACGCAGTATTTT.

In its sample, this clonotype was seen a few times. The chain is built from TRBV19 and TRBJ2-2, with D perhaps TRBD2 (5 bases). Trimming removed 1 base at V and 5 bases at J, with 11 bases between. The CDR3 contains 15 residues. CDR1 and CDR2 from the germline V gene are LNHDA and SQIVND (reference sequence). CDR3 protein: CASSIVPVATGELFF. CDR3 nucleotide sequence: TGTGCCAGTAGTATAGTCCCTGTAGCGACCGGGGAGCTGTTTTTT.

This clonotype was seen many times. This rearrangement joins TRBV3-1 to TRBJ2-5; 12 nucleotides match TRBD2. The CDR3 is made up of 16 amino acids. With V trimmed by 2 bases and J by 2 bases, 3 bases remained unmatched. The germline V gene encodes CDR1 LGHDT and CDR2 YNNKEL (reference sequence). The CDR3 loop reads CASSQSTSGRQETQYF. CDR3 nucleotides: TGTGCCAGCAGCCAAAGTACTAGCGGGAGGCAAGAGACCCAGTACTTC.